The 4 T cell receptor beta chains below all came from one sample that was sequenced in a study of T cells in Graves' hyperthyroidism and ophthalmopathy. It was RNA transcripts that yielded the amplified TCR beta CDR3 regions. In the first-round RT-PCR of the TCR CDR3, the HTBI primer set was used. TCRdb reprocessed the multiplex PCR reads with MiXCR, giving one entry per CDR3 protein. Here the sample spans some 500,000 distinct CDR3 sequences, roughly a quarter being singletons. What was sequenced was blood. These TCRs come from a woman in her twenties or thirties with Graves' ophthalmopathy.

This clonotype came up many times. This sequence joins TRBV5-1 and TRBJ2-7, with a possible D match to TRBD2 (5 bases). Germline V lookup: CDR1 SGHRS, CDR2 YFSETQ. Between the trimmed V and J ends, which lost 0 bases and 5 bases, there was a span of 15 bases. The CDR3 loop spans 15 amino acids. The CDR3 here is CASSLGAGERNEQYF. CDR3 in DNA: TGCGCCAGCAGCTTGGGGGCCGGGGAGCGGAACGAGCAGTACTTC. Full variable domain (outside the CDR3, taken from reference TRBV5-1 and TRBJ2-7): KAGVTQTPRYLIKTRGQQVTLSCSPISGHRSVSWYQQTPGQGLQFLFEYFSETQRNKGNFPGRFSGRQFSNSRSEMNVSTLELGDSALYLCASSLGAGERNEQYFGPGTRLTVT.

This clonotype showed up many times. The chain couples TRBV30 to TRBJ2-7; a weak D match, TRBD1 (6 bases). Germline CDR1 is GTSNPN and CDR2 is SVGIG (reference sequence). The V end was cut by 6 bases, the J end by 2 bases, with 20 bases between. This CDR3 region has 15 residues. CDR3 sequence (DNA): TGTGCCTGCCTACTCAGGGGCCTCAGCCCCTACGAGCAGTACTTC. It translates to CACLLRGLSPYEQYF.

At least ten counts were recorded for this clonotype. This chain connects TRBV19 to TRBJ1-5, with a possible D match to TRBD1 (6 bases). The germline V gene encodes CDR1 LNHDA and CDR2 SQIVND (reference sequence). The CDR3 sequence is 14 residues long. V lost 2 bases and J lost 7, with 12 bases in between. CDR3 DNA sequence: TGTGCCAGTAGTATAATCGAGGGGGAACAGCCCCAGCATTTT. Encoded protein: CASSIIEGEQPQHF.

At least ten counts were recorded for this clonotype. The chain employs TRBV12-3 or TRBV12-4 and TRBJ1-2; D remains unclear. This CDR3 has 12 amino acids. With 7 bases removed from V and 13 bases from J, the gap between germline ends came to 19 bases. CDR3: CASTLAVTVLTF. CDR3 nucleotide sequence: TGTGCCAGCACCTTAGCGGTGACGGTTCTCACCTTC.